This TCR beta chain was sequenced in a study of blood T cells in healthy people across ages (dated by TCRdb to the mid-2010s). A note on the overall study: Template switching captured roughly one uniquely barcoded TCR beta cDNA molecule per two T cells in model experiments. Using deep sequencing normalized with unique cDNA molecular identifiers, the study measured how TCR beta repertoire diversity changes with age. Four age groups were formed from the donors: young (average approximately 16 years), middle-aged (approximately 40), aged (about 62) and long-lived (approximately 80). To avoid experimental bias, donors of different ages were randomly spread across the sequencing lanes. For two donors (one aged 18 to 30 and one aged 80 or older), the study analyzed two additional independent replicas of 1 million unique cDNA reads from the same blood draw. General conclusions and limits of the study: Because the CMV infection status of the donors was unknown, age-related changes in expanded clonotypes may potentially have been confounded. Estimates of total diversity based on one million sequenced T cells were considered lower bounds and underestimates. Observed TCR beta diversity per million T cells fell roughly linearly with age, and a significant reduction was already apparent by age roughly 40. A strong correlation was found between observed TCR beta diversity and the percentage of naive T cells measured by flow cytometry. Because profiling used bulk unsorted PBMCs, naive and antigen-experienced compartments could not be compared conclusively. Compared with the aged group, the long-lived group had more naive CD4+ T cells, fewer expanded clones and increased TCR diversity, a pattern suggesting age selection.

Details on this clonotype: It has no known antigen specificity. Given a much more abundant clone one base away, this may be a read error.

From the cysteine through the phenylalanine, the CDR3 covers 15 amino acids. Kept here is only the CDR3 DNA, which spans 45 bases and is read in frame from base 1. Trimming leaves V shorter by 2 bases and J shorter by 6 bases, with the junction holding 9 bases beyond the gene matches. CDR1 and CDR2 are drawn from the germline V gene (reference sequence): DFQATT, SNEGSKA. The method was 5' RACE. Instrument used: Illumina HiSeq 2500. A second PCR of about 7 to 12 cycles was run with a J-beta primer mix and a sample-barcoded 5' primer. A unique molecular identifier was introduced onto each TCR beta cDNA molecule by a template-switch 5' adaptor carrying 12 random nucleotides. Each sample yielded at least 2.5 million CDR3-containing paired-end reads. First-strand cDNA was synthesized from all RNA with the Mint cDNA synthesis kit, primed by a TRBC-specific oligonucleotide. Following uracil-DNA glycosylase treatment, all cDNA underwent a first 18-cycle PCR with the universal primers M1SS and BC2_uni_R. As for the authors' bioinformatics: Each sample was normalized by randomly selecting 1 million high-quality reads, each carrying a distinct molecular identifier. Instead of being binned into consensus sequences, reads with shared molecular identifiers were discarded. MiTCR, run with a Q25 quality threshold and the strictest error-elimination algorithm, handled CDR3 identification, clonotype clustering and error correction. Lower-bound total TCR beta diversity was estimated with a nonparametric unseen species model using Euler transformation. The public reads were quality trimmed at Q25 with fastp and then assembled into clones with MiXCR by TCRdb, keeping productive beta chains. Rows matching on CDR3 protein sequence are summarized as one entry with the most common DNA and genes. TCRdb, not the authors, supplied the V and J calls. The sample profile shows about 1,500,000 distinct CDR3 sequences; 28% of them were found once. The ten largest make up about 7.7% of the sample.

Donors were a few dozen systemically healthy Caucasian individuals from Russia aged roughly 6 to 90 years. Each donor gave about 9.7 milliliters of peripheral blood, drawn into EDTA-treated Vacutainer tubes. Ficoll-Paque density-gradient centrifugation was used to isolate PBMCs, with at least 6 million per sample. Trizol reagent was used to extract total RNA from the PBMCs, yielding at least 6 micrograms per sample. For every donor, flow cytometry on a PBMC aliquot measured the percentage of naive CD45RAhigh/CD27high T cells. Rearrangement joined TRBV20-1 to TRBJ2-7, with 11 bases aligning to TRBD2. This TCR was recovered from a woman between 25 and 40 years old in good health. Sequencing used blood. The DNA is as follows: TGCAGTGCTAGACTAGCGGGAGGAGCCTGTGGCGAGCAGTACTTC. Its protein product is CSARLAGGACGEQYF.